These T cell receptor beta chains were read from a single sample in a study of blood T cell repertoires in COVID-19. TCRdb's table, derived via immunoSEQ multiplex PCR, lists solely in-frame clones and lacks some. The table has approximately 140,000 clones, 84% seen once. Sequencing was performed on peripheral blood. Receptors originate from a woman of 80 years or more in a cohort sampled during active or convalescent COVID-19. CDR3s include the opening cysteine and the closing phenylalanine or tryptophan. The order of the fields is D gene, V gene, J gene, CDR3 protein, CDR3 DNA. D genes are given only for firm matches.

d_call: TRBD1; v_call: TRBV15; j_call: TRBJ1-1; cdr3_aa: CATSRRNRGRMDPEAFF; cdr3_nt: TGTGCCACCAGCAGAAGGAACAGGGGGCGTATGGACCCTGAAGCTTTCTTT
d_call: TRBD1; v_call: TRBV14; j_call: TRBJ1-4; cdr3_aa: CASSQRPGQGNEKLFF; cdr3_nt: TGTGCCAGCAGCCAGAGACCGGGACAGGGGAATGAAAAACTGTTTTTT
d_call: TRBD1; v_call: TRBV7-2; j_call: TRBJ1-2; cdr3_aa: CASSPRQGRTGGYTF; cdr3_nt: TGTGCCAGCAGCCCGCGACAGGGGCGCACTGGTGGCTACACCTTC
d_call: TRBD1; v_call: TRBV2; j_call: TRBJ1-1; cdr3_aa: CASSDTGGSAEAFF; cdr3_nt: TGTGCCAGCAGTGACACAGGGGGGAGCGCTGAAGCTTTCTTT
d_call: -; v_call: TRBV4-1; j_call: TRBJ1-1; cdr3_aa: CASSQTGRNTEAFF; cdr3_nt: TGCGCCAGCAGCCAAACAGGGAGGAACACTGAAGCTTTCTTT
d_call: -; v_call: TRBV10-3; j_call: TRBJ2-5; cdr3_aa: CAISGWGEETQYF; cdr3_nt: TGTGCCATCAGTGGCTGGGGGGAAGAGACCCAGTACTTC
d_call: -; v_call: TRBV6-5; j_call: TRBJ1-1; cdr3_aa: CASKLKPGQGYEAFF; cdr3_nt: TGTGCCAGCAAACTGAAACCGGGACAAGGCTATGAAGCTTTCTTT
d_call: -; v_call: TRBV6-1; j_call: TRBJ1-3; cdr3_aa: CASSEVRGSSGNTIYF; cdr3_nt: TGTGCCAGCAGTGAAGTTAGGGGAAGCTCTGGAAACACCATATATTTT
d_call: TRBD1; v_call: TRBV7-9; j_call: TRBJ2-2; cdr3_aa: CASSPGQKNTGELFF; cdr3_nt: TGTGCCAGCAGCCCGGGACAGAAGAACACCGGGGAGCTGTTTTTT
d_call: TRBD2; v_call: TRBV10-3; j_call: TRBJ2-3; cdr3_aa: CAISESTGLAGDTDTQYF; cdr3_nt: TGTGCCATCAGTGAGTCGACGGGACTAGCGGGAGACACAGATACGCAGTATTTT
d_call: TRBD1; v_call: TRBV7-2; j_call: TRBJ1-4; cdr3_aa: CASSGGTGDEKLFF; cdr3_nt: TGTGCCAGCAGCGGCGGGACAGGGGATGAAAAACTGTTTTTT
d_call: TRBD2; v_call: TRBV6-6; j_call: TRBJ2-7; cdr3_aa: CASSYALPGGQDEQYF; cdr3_nt: TGTGCCAGCAGTTACGCATTGCCGGGGGGGCAGGACGAGCAGTACTTC
d_call: TRBD1; v_call: TRBV5-1; j_call: TRBJ2-1; cdr3_aa: CASSLGGTGNLDEQFF; cdr3_nt: TGCGCCAGCAGCCTAGGCGGGACAGGGAATTTAGATGAGCAGTTCTTC
d_call: TRBD1; v_call: TRBV10-3; j_call: TRBJ2-1; cdr3_aa: CAIKGTGTNEQFF; cdr3_nt: TGTGCCATCAAGGGGACAGGGACGAATGAGCAGTTCTTC